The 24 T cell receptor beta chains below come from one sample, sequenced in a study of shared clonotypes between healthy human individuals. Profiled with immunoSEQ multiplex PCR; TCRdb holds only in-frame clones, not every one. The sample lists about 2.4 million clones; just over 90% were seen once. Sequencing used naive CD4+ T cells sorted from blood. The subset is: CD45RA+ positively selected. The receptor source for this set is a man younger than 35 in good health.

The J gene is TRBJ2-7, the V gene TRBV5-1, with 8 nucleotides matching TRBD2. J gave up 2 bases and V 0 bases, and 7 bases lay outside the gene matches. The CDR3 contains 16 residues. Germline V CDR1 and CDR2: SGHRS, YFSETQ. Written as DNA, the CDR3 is TGCGCCAGCAGCTTGGATGGTATCGGGGGGGCCTACGAGCAGTACTTC. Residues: CASSLDGIGGAYEQYF.

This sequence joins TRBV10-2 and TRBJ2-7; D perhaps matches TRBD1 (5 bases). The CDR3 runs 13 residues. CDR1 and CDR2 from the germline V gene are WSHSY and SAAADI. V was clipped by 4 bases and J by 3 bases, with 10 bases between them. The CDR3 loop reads CASSARQIYEQYF. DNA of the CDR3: TGCGCCAGCAGTGCCAGACAGATCTACGAGCAGTACTTC.

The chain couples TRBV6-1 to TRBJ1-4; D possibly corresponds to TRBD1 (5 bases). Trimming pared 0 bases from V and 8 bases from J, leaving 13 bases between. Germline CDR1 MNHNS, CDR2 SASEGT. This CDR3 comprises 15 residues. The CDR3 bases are TGTGCCAGCAGTGAAGCTGGGGGACGGGGAGAAAAACTGTTTTTT. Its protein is CASSEAGGRGEKLFF.

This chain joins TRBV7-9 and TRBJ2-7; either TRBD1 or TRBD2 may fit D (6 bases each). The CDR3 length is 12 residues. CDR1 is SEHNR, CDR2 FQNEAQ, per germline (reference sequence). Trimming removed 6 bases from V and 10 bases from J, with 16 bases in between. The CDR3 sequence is CASSEGGRRQYF. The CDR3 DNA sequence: TGTGCCAGCAGTGAAGGGGGGAGACGTCAGTACTTC.

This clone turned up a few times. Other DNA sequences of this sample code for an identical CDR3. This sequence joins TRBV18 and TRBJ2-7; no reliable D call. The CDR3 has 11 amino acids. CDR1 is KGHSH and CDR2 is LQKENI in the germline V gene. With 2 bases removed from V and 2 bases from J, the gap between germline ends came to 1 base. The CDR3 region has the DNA TGTGCCAGCTCACCAACCTACGAGCAGTACTTC. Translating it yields CASSPTYEQYF.

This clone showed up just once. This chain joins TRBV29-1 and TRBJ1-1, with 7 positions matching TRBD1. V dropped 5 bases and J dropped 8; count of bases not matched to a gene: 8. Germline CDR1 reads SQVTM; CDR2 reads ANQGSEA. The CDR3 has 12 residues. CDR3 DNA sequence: TGCAGCGTTAATAGTAGGGGGCGGGAAGCTTTCTTT. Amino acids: CSVNSRGREAFF.

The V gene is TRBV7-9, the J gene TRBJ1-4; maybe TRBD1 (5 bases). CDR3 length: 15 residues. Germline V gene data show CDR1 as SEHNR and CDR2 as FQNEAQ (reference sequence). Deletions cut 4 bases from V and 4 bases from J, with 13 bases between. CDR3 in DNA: TGTGCCAGCAGCTCCGACGGGACCTTTAATGAAAAACTGTTTTTT. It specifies CASSSDGTFNEKLFF.

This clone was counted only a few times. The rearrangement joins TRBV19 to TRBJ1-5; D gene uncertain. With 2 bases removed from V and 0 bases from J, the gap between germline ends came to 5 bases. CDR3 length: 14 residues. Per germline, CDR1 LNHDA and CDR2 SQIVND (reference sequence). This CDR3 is CASSIYYSNQPQHF. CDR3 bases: TGTGCCAGTAGTATATACTATAGCAATCAGCCCCAGCATTTT.

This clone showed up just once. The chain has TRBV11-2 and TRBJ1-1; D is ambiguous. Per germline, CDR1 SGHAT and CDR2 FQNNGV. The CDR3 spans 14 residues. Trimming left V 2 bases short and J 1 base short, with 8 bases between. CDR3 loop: CASSLTRTNTEAFF. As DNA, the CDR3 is TGTGCCAGCAGCTTAACACGAACGAACACTGAAGCTTTCTTT. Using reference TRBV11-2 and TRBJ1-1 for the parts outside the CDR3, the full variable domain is EAGVAQSPRYKIIEKRQSVAFWCNPISGHATLYWYQQILGQGPKLLIQFQNNGVVDDSQLPKDRFSAERLKGVDSTLKIQPAKLEDSAVYLCASSLTRTNTEAFFGQGTRLTVV.

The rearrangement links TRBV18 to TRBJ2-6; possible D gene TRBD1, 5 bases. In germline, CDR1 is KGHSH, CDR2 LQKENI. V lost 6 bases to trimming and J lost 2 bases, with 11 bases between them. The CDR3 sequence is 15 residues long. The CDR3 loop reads CASSIGEAGANVLTF. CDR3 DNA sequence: TGTGCCAGCTCCATAGGGGAAGCTGGGGCCAACGTCCTGACTTTC.

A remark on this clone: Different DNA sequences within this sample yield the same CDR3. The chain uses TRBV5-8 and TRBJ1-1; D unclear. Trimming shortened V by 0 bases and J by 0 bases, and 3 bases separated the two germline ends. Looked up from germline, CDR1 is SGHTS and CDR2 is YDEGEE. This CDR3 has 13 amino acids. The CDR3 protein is CASSLELNTEAFF. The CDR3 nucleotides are TGTGCCAGCAGCTTGGAGTTGAACACTGAAGCTTTCTTT.

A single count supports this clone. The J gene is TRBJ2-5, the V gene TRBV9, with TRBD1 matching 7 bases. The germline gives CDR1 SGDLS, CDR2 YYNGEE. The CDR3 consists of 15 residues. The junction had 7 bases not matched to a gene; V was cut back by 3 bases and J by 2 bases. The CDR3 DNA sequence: TGTGCCAGCAGCGAGGGGGCGGTTGGGCAAGAGACCCAGTACTTC. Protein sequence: CASSEGAVGQETQYF.

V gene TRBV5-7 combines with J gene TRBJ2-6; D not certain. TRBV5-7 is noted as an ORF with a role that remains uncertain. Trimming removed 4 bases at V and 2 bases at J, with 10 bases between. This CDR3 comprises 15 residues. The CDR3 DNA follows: TGTGCCAGCAGCCCAGATGAGGCTGGGGCCAACGTCCTGACTTTC. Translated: CASSPDEAGANVLTF.

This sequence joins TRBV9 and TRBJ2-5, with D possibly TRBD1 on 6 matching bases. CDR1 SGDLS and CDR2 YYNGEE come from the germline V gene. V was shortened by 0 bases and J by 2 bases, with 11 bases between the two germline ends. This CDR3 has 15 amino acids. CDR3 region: CASSVEGHIQETQYF. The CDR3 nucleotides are TGTGCCAGCAGCGTAGAGGGACACATACAAGAGACCCAGTACTTC.

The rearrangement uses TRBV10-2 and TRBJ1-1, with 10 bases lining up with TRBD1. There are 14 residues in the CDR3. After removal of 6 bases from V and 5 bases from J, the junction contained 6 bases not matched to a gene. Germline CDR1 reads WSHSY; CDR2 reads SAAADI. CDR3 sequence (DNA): TGCGCCAGCAGGACGGGACAGGGGATGACTGAAGCTTTCTTT. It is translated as CASRTGQGMTEAFF.

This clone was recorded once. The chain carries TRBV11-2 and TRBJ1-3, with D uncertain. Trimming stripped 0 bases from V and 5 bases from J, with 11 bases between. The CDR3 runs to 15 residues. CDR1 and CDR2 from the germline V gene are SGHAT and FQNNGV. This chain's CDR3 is CASSLDSAGRNTIYF. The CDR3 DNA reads TGTGCCAGCAGCTTAGATTCGGCAGGCAGAAACACCATATATTTT.

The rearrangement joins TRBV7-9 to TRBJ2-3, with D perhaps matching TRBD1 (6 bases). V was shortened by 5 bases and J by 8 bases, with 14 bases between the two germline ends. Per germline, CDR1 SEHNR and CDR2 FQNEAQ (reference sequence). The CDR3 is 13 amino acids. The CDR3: CASSRVQGGTQYF. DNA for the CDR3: TGTGCCAGCAGCCGTGTACAGGGTGGTACGCAGTATTTT.

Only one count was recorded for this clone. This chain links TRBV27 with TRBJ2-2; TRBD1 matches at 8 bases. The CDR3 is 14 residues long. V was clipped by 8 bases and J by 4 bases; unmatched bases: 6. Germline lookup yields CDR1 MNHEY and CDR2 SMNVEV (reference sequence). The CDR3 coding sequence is TGTGCCAGCGGTGGACAGGGAGCCACCGGGGAGCTGTTTTTT. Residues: CASGGQGATGELFF.

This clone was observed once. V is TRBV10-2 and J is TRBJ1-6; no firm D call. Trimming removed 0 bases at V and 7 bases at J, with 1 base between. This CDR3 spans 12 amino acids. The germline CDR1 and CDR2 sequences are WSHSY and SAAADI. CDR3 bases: TGCGCCAGCAGTGAGTCGAATTCACCCCTCCACTTT. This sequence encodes CASSESNSPLHF.

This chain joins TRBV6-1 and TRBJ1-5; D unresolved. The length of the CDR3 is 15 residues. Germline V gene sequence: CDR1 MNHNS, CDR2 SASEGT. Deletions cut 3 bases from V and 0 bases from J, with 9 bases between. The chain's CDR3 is CASSDGSNSNQPQHF. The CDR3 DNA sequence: TGTGCCAGCAGTGATGGGAGTAATAGCAATCAGCCCCAGCATTTT.

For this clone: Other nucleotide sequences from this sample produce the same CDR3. The CDR3 DNA reads TGTGCCAGCAGTGAGGGTGCAGGGACAGATACGCAGTATTTT. This encodes CASSEGAGTDTQYF. This chain joins TRBV6-1 and TRBJ2-3; tentative D call: TRBD1 (5 bases). The CDR3 has 14 amino acids. Trimming pared 3 bases from V and 3 bases from J, leaving 10 bases between. Germline CDR1 is MNHNS and CDR2 is SASEGT.

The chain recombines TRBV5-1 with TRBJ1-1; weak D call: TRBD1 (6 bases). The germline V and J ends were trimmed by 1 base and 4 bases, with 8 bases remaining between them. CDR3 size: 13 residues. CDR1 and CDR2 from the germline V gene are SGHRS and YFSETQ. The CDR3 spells CASSLKGGTEAFF. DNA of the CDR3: TGCGCCAGCAGCTTGAAAGGGGGCACTGAAGCTTTCTTT.

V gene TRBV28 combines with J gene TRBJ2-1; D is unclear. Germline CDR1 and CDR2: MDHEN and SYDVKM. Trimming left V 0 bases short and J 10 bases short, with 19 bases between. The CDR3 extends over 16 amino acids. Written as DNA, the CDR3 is TGTGCCAGCAGTTTATGGATAAACTCCGCAAAGGAAGAGCAGTTCTTC. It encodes CASSLWINSAKEEQFF.

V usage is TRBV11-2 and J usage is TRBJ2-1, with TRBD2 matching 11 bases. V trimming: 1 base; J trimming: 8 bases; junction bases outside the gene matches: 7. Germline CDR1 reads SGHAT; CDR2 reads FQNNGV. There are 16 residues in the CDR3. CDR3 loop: CASSLGGLAGGHEQFF. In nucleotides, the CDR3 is TGTGCCAGCAGCTTAGGAGGTCTAGCGGGAGGACATGAGCAGTTCTTC.